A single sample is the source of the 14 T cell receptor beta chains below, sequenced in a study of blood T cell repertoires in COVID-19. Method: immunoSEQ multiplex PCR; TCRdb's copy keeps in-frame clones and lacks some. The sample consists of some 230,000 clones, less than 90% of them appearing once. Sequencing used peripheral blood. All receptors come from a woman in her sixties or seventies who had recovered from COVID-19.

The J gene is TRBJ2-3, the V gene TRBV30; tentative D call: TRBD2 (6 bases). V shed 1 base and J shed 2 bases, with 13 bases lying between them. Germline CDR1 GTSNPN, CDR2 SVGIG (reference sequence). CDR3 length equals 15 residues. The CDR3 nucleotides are TGTGCCTGGAGTGCTGGAGGGTTAATCACAGATACGCAGTATTTT. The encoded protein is CAWSAGGLITDTQYF. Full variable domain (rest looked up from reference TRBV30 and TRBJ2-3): SQTIHQWPATLVQPVGSPLSLECTVEGTSNPNLYWYRQAAGRGLQLLFYSVGIGQISSEVPQNLSASRPQDRQFILSSKKLLLSDSGFYLCAWSAGGLITDTQYFGPGTRLTVL.

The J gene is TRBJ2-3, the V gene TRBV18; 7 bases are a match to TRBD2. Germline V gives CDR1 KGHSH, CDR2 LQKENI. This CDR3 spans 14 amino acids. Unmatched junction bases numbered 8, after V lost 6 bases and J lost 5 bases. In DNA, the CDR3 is TGTGCCAGCTCGTTGCGCCCGGGGGGAGATACGCAGTATTTT. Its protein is CASSLRPGGDTQYF.

CDR3 protein: CASSLGGLQPQHF. The DNA of the CDR3 is TGTGCCAGCAGCTTGGGGGGGCTTCAGCCCCAGCATTTT. The chain combines TRBV27 with TRBJ1-5; maybe TRBD1 (6 bases). The CDR3 is 13 residues long. The V gene's germline CDR1 is MNHEY and CDR2 SMNVEV (reference sequence). The germline V and J ends were trimmed by 6 bases and 6 bases, with 12 bases remaining between them.

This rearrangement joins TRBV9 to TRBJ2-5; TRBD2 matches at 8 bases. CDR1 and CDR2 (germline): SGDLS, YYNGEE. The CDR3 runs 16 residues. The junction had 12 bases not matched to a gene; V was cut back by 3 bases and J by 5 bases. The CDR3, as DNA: TGTGCCAGCAGCGCCTCGGTTGGCGGGGGGTCTGAGACCCAGTACTTC. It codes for CASSASVGGGSETQYF. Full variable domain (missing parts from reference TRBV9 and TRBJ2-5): DSGVTQTPKHLITATGQRVTLRCSPRSGDLSVYWYQQSLDQGLQFLIQYYNGEERAKGNILERFSAQQFPDLHSELNLSSLELGDSALYFCASSASVGGGSETQYFGPGTRLLVL.

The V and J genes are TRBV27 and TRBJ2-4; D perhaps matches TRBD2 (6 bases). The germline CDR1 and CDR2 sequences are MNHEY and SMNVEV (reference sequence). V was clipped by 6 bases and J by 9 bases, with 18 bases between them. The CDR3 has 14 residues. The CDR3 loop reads CASSLGWRGGIQYF. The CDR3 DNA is TGTGCCAGCAGCCTCGGTTGGCGGGGAGGCATTCAGTACTTC.

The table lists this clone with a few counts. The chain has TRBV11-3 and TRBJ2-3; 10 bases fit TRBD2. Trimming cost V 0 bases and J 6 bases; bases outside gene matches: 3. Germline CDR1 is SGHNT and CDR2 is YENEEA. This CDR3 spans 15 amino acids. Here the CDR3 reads CASSLEAGGPDTQYF. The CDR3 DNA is TGTGCCAGCAGCTTAGAAGCGGGGGGGCCGGATACGCAGTATTTT. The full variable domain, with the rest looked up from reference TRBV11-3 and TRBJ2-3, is EAGVVQSPRYKIIEKKQPVAFWCNPISGHNTLYWYLQNLGQGPELLIRYENEEAVDDSQLPKDRFSAERLKGVDSTLKIQPAELGDSAVYLCASSLEAGGPDTQYFGPGTRLTVL.

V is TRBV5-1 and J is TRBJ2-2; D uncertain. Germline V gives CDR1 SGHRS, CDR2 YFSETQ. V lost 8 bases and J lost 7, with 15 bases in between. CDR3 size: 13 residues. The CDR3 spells CASVDVSGGELFF. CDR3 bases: TGCGCCAGTGTGGATGTTTCGGGCGGGGAGCTGTTTTTT.

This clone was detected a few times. The CDR3 loop is CACRGLAGGTDTQYF. The CDR3 nucleotides read TGTGCCTGCCGAGGTCTGGCGGGGGGCACAGATACGCAGTATTTT. The chain combines TRBV30 with TRBJ2-3; TRBD2 aligns across 7 bases. The CDR3 runs 15 residues. CDR1 is GTSNPN, CDR2 SVGIG, per germline (reference sequence). V shed 6 bases, J shed 1 base, and the junction held 10 bases outside the gene matches.

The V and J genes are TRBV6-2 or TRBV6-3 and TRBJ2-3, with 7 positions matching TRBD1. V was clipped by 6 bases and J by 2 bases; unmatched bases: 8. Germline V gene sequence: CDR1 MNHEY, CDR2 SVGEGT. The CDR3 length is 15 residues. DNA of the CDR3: TGTGCCAGCAGCCCTGACAGGGTGACCACAGATACGCAGTATTTT. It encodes CASSPDRVTTDTQYF.

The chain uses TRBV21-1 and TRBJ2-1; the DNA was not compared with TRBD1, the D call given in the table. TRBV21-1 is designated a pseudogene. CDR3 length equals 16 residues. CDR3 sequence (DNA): TGTGCCAGCAGCAAAGAGTCAGGGGCGGGTCACGATGAGCAGTTCTTC. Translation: CASSKESGAGHDEQFF.

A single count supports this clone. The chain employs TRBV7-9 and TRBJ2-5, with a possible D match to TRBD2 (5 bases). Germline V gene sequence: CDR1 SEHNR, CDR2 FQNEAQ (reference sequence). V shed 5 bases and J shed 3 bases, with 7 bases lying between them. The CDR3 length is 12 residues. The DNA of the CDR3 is TGTGCCAGCAGCCGGGGTAAAGAGACCCAGTACTTC. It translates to CASSRGKETQYF.

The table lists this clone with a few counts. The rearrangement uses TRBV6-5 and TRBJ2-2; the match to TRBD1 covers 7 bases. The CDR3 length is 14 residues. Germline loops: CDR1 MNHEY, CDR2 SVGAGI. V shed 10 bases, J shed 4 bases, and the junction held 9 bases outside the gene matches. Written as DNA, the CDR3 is TGTGCCACACAGACAGGGATACGCACCGGGGAGCTGTTTTTT. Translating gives CATQTGIRTGELFF.

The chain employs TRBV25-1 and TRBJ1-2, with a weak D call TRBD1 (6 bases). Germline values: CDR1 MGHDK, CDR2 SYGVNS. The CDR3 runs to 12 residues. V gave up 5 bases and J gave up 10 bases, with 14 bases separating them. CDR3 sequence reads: CASSSRTDSYTF. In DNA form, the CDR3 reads TGTGCCAGCAGTTCACGGACAGATTCCTACACCTTC.

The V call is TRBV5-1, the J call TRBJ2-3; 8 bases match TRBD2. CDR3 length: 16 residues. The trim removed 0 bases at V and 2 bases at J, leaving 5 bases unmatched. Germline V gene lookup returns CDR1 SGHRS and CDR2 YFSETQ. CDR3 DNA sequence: TGCGCCAGCAGCTTGGCCGCGGGGGGCTCCACAGATACGCAGTATTTT. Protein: CASSLAAGGSTDTQYF.